This passage covers 16 T cell receptor beta chains from one sample sequenced in a study of T cells in Graves' hyperthyroidism and ophthalmopathy. Amplified TCR beta CDR3 regions came from RNA transcripts. When the TCR CDR3 underwent first-round RT-PCR, the HTBI primer set was used. TCRdb called the multiplex PCR reads again in MiXCR, with one record for every CDR3 protein. The repertoire has nearly 750,000 distinct CDR3 sequences, around 40% of them found once; the top ten carry less than 35%. The sequencing input was blood. The receptor set was obtained from a woman aged 40 to 50 with Graves' hyperthyroidism.

Many counts were recorded for this clonotype. This chain joins TRBV10-3 and TRBJ1-1, with D possibly matching TRBD1 (6 bases). Germline V gene sequence: CDR1 ENHRY, CDR2 SYGVKD. Trimming removed 6 bases from V and 4 bases from J, with 18 bases in between. CDR3 length: 15 amino acids. CDR3: CAISEQGGEGTEAFF. The CDR3 DNA sequence: TGTGCCATCAGCGAACAGGGAGGGGAGGGCACTGAAGCTTTCTTT.

This clonotype was found many times. V and J are TRBV2 and TRBJ1-2; the match to TRBD1 covers 7 bases. Unmatched junction bases numbered 14, after V lost 6 bases and J lost 1 base. From germline, CDR1 is SNHLY and CDR2 FYNNEI. This CDR3 contains 17 residues. CDR3 region: CASRFLGTAWINYGYTF. The CDR3 DNA sequence: TGTGCCAGCAGATTCCTCGGGACAGCATGGATTAACTATGGCTACACCTTC.

In this sample, this clonotype turned up many times. CDR3 coding DNA: TGTGCCAGCAGCTTAGAGCGGGGGGGCTCCTACGAGCAGTACTTC. Translating gives CASSLERGGSYEQYF. V usage is TRBV7-2 and J usage is TRBJ2-7; 10 bases map to TRBD2. This CDR3 spans 15 amino acids. The V segment lost 1 base and the J segment 0 bases; nucleotides outside the gene matches: 0. Germline-derived CDR1 and CDR2 are SGHTA and FQGNSA. Full variable domain (missing parts from reference TRBV7-2 and TRBJ2-7): GAGVSQSPSNKVTEKGKDVELRCDPISGHTALYWYRQSLGQGLEFLIYFQGNSAPDKSGLPSDRFSAERTGGSVSTLTIQRTQQEDSAVYLCASSLERGGSYEQYFGPGTRLTVT.

This clonotype was detected ten times or more. The chain combines TRBV5-1 with TRBJ1-5; 10 nucleotides match TRBD1. Germline assignment: CDR1 SGHRS and CDR2 YFSETQ. The junction had 6 bases not matched to a gene; V was cut back by 7 bases and J by 5 bases. The CDR3 loop spans 14 amino acids. CDR3 sequence (DNA): TGCGCCAGCGGGGAAGGGACAGGGGATCAGCCCCAGCATTTT. Its translation is CASGEGTGDQPQHF.

This clonotype was counted between two and nine times. The rearrangement links TRBV12-3 or TRBV12-4 to TRBJ1-1; D might be TRBD1 (5 bases). The CDR3 is made up of 13 amino acids. Trimming removed 3 bases from V and 10 bases from J, with 15 bases in between. Here the CDR3 reads CASSFGSGRAAFF. The CDR3 DNA sequence: TGTGCCAGCAGTTTTGGGTCAGGGAGGGCAGCTTTCTTT.

The sample holds many counts of this clonotype. The chain recombines TRBV9 with TRBJ1-5; maybe TRBD1 (6 bases). Trimming removed 4 bases at V and 7 bases at J, with 18 bases between. There are 15 residues in the CDR3. The germline V gene has CDR1 SGDLS and CDR2 YYNGEE. DNA for the CDR3: TGTGCCAGCAGCCTACTACCAGGGGAGGGGCAGCCCCAGCATTTT. Protein product: CASSLLPGEGQPQHF.

Notes on this clonotype: This could be a read error, since a much larger clone is one nucleotide away. CDR3 loop: CSAEEPYTEELFF. The CDR3 coding sequence is TGCAGCGCGGAAGAACCTTACACCGAGGAGCTGTTTTTT. J is TRBJ2-2 and V is TRBV29-1, with D hard to call. The CDR3 has 13 residues. Germline V gene data show CDR1 as SQVTM and CDR2 as ANQGSEA.

V usage is TRBV7-6 and J usage is TRBJ2-3; D is perhaps TRBD1 (6 bases). Per germline, CDR1 SGHVS and CDR2 FNYEAQ. Trimming removed 5 bases from V and 2 bases from J, with 17 bases in between. The CDR3 contains 16 residues. The CDR3 nucleotides are TGTGCCAGCAGCCCGAGAAGGCAGGGGCACACAGATACGCAGTATTTT. It specifies CASSPRRQGHTDTQYF.

The chain links TRBV19 to TRBJ1-1; D is perhaps TRBD1 (6 bases). The CDR3 sequence is 14 residues long. Germline CDR1 and CDR2: LNHDA and SQIVND (reference sequence). V was trimmed by 8 bases and J by 10 bases, leaving 23 bases between them. CDR3 DNA sequence: TGTGCCAGTGAACAGGGACCCTCGGTTTTAGGAGCTTTCTTT. This encodes CASEQGPSVLGAFF.

This clonotype was observed many times. The chain is built from TRBV20-1 and TRBJ1-1, with D unresolved. V was clipped by 2 bases and J by 3 bases, with 10 bases between them. CDR3 size: 13 residues. Germline lookup yields CDR1 DFQATT and CDR2 SNEGSKA (reference sequence). In nucleotides, the CDR3 is TGCAGTGCTAGATCGGGCGGGGACACTGAAGCTTTCTTT. It specifies CSARSGGDTEAFF.

The chain links TRBV29-1 to TRBJ2-7; 11 nucleotides line up with TRBD2. This CDR3 comprises 15 residues. Unmatched junction bases numbered 6, after V lost 3 bases and J lost 2 bases. Per the germline V gene, CDR1 is SQVTM and CDR2 is ANQGSEA. CDR3 DNA sequence: TGCAGCGTTGATGGGACTAGCGGAGCTACCTACGAGCAGTACTTC. Its protein product is CSVDGTSGATYEQYF.

The chain joins TRBV7-3 to TRBJ2-2; 9 nucleotides agree with TRBD1. Germline-derived CDR1 and CDR2 are SGHTA and FQGTGA. After removal of 0 bases from V and 5 bases from J, the junction contained 4 bases not matched to a gene. The CDR3 contains 16 residues. For the CDR3, the DNA is TGTGCCAGCAGCTTAACGGGGACAGGGTCAACCGGGGAGCTGTTTTTT. This sequence encodes CASSLTGTGSTGELFF.

The chain uses TRBV2 and TRBJ1-2; TRBD1 matches at 7 bases. V shed 6 bases and J 4 bases; nucleotides not matched to a gene: 11. The CDR3 contains 15 residues. The germline V gene has CDR1 SNHLY and CDR2 FYNNEI. CDR3 sequence: CASSQEGGAGYGYTF. The CDR3 DNA reads TGTGCCAGCAGCCAAGAAGGGGGCGCCGGCTATGGCTACACCTTC.

This clonotype has at least ten counts. The J gene is TRBJ1-2, the V gene TRBV7-2; D unresolved. In germline, CDR1 is SGHTA, CDR2 FQGNSA. This CDR3 has 15 amino acids. Trimming took 5 bases from V and 4 from J, leaving 17 bases between them. The chain's CDR3 is CASSTRTPVPYGYTF. In DNA, the CDR3 is TGTGCCAGCAGCACACGGACCCCTGTCCCCTATGGCTACACCTTC.

This clonotype has more than one count but fewer than ten. CDR3 sequence reads: CSAIRAPGSPLHF. In nucleotides, the CDR3 is TGCAGTGCAATCCGGGCCCCGGGTTCACCCCTCCACTTT. This rearrangement joins TRBV20-1 to TRBJ1-6; D remains unclear. CDR1 and CDR2 (germline): DFQATT, SNEGSKA (reference sequence). V lost 6 bases and J 9 bases, leaving 15 bases between the germline ends. This CDR3 region has 13 residues.

This clonotype was counted at least ten times. The chain joins TRBV24-1 to TRBJ2-7; D remains unclear. The V gene's germline CDR1 is KGHDR and CDR2 SFDVKD. CDR3 length: 12 amino acids. The ends were cut back, 3 bases at V and 4 bases at J, with 6 bases in the middle. The CDR3 sequence is CATSDGSYEQYF. The CDR3 DNA is TGTGCCACCAGTGATGGAAGTTACGAGCAGTACTTC.